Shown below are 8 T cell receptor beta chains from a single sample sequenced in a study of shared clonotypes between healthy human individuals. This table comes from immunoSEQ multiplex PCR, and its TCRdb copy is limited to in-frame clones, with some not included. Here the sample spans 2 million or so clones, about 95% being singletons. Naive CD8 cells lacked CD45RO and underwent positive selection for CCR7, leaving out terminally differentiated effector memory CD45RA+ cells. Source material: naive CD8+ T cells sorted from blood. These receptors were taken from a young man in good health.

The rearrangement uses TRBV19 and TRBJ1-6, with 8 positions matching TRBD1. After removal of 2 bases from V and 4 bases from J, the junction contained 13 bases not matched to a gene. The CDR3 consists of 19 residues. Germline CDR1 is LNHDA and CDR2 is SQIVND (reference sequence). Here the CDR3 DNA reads TGTGCCAGTAGTATAATGGTGTCGGGACAGGACCTTTATAATTCACCCCTCCACTTT. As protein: CASSIMVSGQDLYNSPLHF. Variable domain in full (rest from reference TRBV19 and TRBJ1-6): DGGITQSPKYLFRKEGQNVTLSCEQNLNHDAMYWYRQDPGQGLRLIYYSQIVNDFQKGDIAEGYSVSREKKESFPLTVTSAQKNPTAFYLCASSIMVSGQDLYNSPLHFGNGTRLTVT.

In DNA, the CDR3 is TGTGCCAGCAGCTTCGGAGGCGGCTACGAGCAGTACTTC. It is translated as CASSFGGGYEQYF. This chain connects TRBV5-5 to TRBJ2-7; a possible D gene is TRBD2 (5 bases). Germline values: CDR1 SGHKS, CDR2 YYEKEE (reference sequence). V was clipped by 2 bases and J by 3 bases, with 9 bases between them. The CDR3 runs to 13 residues.

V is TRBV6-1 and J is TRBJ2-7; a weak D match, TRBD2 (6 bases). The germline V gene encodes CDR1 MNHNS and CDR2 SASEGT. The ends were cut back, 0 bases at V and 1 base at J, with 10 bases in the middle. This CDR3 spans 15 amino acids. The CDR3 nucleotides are TGTGCCAGCAGTGAAGCGCGGGGACTTTCCTACGAGCAGTACTTC. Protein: CASSEARGLSYEQYF.

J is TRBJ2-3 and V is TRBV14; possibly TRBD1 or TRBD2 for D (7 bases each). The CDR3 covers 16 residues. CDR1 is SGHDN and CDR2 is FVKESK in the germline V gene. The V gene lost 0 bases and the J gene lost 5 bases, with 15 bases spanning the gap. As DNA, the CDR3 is TGTGCCAGCAGCCAAGAAGGGGAGGGGGCTGAAGATACGCAGTATTTT. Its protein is CASSQEGEGAEDTQYF.

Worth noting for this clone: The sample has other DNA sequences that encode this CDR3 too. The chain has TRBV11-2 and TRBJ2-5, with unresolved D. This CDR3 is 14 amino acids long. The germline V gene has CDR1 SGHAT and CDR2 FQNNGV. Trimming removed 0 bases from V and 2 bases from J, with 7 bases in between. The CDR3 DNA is TGTGCCAGCAGCTTAGATCCCGGTCAAGAGACCCAGTACTTC. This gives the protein CASSLDPGQETQYF.

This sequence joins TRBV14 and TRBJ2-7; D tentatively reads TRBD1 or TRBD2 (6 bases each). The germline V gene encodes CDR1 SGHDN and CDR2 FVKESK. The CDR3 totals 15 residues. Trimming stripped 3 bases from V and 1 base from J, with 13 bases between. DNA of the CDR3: TGTGCCAGCAGCCAGCGGGACACAAGTTCCTACGAGCAGTACTTC. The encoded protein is CASSQRDTSSYEQYF.

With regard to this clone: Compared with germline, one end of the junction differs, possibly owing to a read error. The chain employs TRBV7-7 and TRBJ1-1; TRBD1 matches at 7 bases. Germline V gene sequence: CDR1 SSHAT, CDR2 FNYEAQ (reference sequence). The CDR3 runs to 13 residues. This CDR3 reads CASSLDPGGAAFF. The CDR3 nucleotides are TGTGCTAGCAGCTTGGACCCAGGGGGTGCAGCTTTCTTT.

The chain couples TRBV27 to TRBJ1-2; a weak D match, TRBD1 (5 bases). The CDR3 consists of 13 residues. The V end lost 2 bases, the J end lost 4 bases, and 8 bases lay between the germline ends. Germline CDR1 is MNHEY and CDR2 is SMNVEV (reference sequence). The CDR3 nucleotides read TGTGCCAGCAGTTTAGTGGGGCCCTATGGCTACACCTTC. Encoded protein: CASSLVGPYGYTF.